The clone carrying this TCR beta chain was seen at least ten times. The germline V and J ends were trimmed by 6 bases and 9 bases, with 14 bases remaining between them. The CDR3 contains 12 residues. The V gene's germline CDR1 is DFQATT and CDR2 SNEGSKA (reference sequence). The source of the sample is a study of T-cell reconstitution after alpha-beta-depleted transplantation in children. A library of TCRbeta sequences, prepared with unique molecular identifiers, was generated. TCRdb reprocessed the PCR reads via MiXCR and lists one record per CDR3 protein. The repertoire holds hundreds of thousands of distinct CDR3 sequences, with about 10% as singletons.

This TCR was recovered from a human donor who donated a stem cell graft to a child with acute myeloid leukemia. This specimen was PBMCs from the stem cell graft donor, taken from the stem cell graft. The chain carries TRBV20-1 and TRBJ2-2; a weak D match, TRBD1 (5 bases). The CDR3 spells CSAPRGKRELFF. CDR3 in DNA: TGCAGTGCCCCAAGGGGCAAGCGGGAGCTGTTTTTT.